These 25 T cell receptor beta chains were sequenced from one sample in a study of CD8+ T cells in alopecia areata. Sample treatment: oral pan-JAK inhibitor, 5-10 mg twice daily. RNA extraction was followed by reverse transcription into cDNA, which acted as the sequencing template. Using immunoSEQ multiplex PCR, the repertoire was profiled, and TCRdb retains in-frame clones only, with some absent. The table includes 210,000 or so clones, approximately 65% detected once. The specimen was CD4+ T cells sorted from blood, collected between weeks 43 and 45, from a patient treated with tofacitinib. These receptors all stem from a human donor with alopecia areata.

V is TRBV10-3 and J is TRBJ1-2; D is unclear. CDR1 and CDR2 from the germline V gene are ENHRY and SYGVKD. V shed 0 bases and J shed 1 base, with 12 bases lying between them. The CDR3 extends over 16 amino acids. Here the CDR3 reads CAISESGAPRNYGYTF. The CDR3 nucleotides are TGTGCCATCAGTGAGTCGGGCGCACCGCGTAACTATGGCTACACCTTC.

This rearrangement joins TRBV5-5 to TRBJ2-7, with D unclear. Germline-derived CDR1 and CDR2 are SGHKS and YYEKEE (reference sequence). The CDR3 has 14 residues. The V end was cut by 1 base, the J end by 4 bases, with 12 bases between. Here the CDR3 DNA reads TGTGCCAGCAGCTTGAGTCCAGACTCTTACGAGCAGTACTTC. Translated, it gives CASSLSPDSYEQYF.

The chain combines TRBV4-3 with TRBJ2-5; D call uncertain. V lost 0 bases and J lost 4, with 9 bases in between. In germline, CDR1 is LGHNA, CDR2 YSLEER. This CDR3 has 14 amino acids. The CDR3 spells CASSQDWSGETQYF. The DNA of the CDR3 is TGCGCCAGCAGCCAAGATTGGTCAGGAGAGACCCAGTACTTC.

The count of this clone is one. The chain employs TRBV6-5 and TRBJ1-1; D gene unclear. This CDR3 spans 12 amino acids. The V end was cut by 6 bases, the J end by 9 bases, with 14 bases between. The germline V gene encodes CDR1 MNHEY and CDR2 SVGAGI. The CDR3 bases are TGTGCCAGCAGATTGGTAGGATCCAAAGCTTTCTTT. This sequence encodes CASRLVGSKAFF.

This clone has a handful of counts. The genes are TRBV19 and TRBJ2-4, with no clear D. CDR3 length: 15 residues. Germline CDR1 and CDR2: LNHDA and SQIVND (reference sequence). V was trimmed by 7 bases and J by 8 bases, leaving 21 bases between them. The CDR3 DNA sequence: TGTGCCAGTACTCCCTCAGGCCTAAACCGGGACATTCAGTACTTC. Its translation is CASTPSGLNRDIQYF.

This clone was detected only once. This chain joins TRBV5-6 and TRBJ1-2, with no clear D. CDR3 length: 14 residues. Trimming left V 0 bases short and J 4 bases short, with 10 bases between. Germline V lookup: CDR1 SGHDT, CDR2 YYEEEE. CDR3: CASSLEGLVYGYTF. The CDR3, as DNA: TGTGCCAGCAGCTTGGAGGGCCTCGTCTATGGCTACACCTTC. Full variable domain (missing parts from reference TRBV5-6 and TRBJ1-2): DAGVTQSPTHLIKTRGQQVTLRCSPKSGHDTVSWYQQALGQGPQFIFQYYEEEERQRGNFPDRFSGHQFPNYSSELNVNALLLGDSALYLCASSLEGLVYGYTFGSGTRLTVV.

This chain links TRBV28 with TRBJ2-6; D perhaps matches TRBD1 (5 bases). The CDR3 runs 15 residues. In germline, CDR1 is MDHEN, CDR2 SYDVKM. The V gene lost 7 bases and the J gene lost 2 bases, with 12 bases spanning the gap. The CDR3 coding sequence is TGTGCCAGCAAGGGGAAAATCGCTGGGGCCAACGTCCTGACTTTC. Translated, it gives CASKGKIAGANVLTF.

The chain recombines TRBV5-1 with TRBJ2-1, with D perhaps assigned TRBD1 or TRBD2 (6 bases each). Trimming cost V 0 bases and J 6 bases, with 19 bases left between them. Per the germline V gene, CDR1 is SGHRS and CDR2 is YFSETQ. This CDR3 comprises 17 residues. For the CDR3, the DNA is TGCGCCAGCAGCTTGGGCCCCTTAGGGGGGCCGGGCAATGAGCAGTTCTTC. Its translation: CASSLGPLGGPGNEQFF.

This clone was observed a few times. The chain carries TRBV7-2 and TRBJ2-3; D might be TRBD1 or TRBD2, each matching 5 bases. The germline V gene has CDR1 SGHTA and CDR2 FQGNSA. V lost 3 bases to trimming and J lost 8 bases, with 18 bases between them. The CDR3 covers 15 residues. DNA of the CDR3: TGTGCCAGCAGCTTCCGAGGGGCGGCGGAAGGTACGCAGTATTTT. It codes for CASSFRGAAEGTQYF.

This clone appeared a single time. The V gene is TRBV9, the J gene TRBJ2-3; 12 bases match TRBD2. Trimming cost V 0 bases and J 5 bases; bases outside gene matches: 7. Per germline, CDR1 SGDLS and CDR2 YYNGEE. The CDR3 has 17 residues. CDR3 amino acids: CASSVDTSGGPRDTQYF. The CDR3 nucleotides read TGTGCCAGCAGCGTAGATACTAGCGGGGGGCCGAGAGATACGCAGTATTTT.

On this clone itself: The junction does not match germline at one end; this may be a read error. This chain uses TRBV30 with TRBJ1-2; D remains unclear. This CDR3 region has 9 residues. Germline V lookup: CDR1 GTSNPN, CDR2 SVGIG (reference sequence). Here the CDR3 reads CACGVLNVF. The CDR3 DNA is TGTGCCTGTGGGGTTTTGAATGTCTTC.

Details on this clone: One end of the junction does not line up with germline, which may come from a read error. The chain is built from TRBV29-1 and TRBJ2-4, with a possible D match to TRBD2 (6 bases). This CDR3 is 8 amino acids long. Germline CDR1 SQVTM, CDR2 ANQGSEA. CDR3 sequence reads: CSVEGGDF. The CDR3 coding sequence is TGCAGCGTTGAGGGGGGAGACTTC.

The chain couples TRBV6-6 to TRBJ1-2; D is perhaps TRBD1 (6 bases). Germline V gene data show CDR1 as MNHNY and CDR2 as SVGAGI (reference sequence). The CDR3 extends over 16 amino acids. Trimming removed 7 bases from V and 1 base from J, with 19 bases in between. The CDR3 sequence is CASTLRPPDSNYGYTF. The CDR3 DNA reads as TGTGCCAGCACCCTTAGGCCCCCGGACAGTAACTATGGCTACACCTTC.

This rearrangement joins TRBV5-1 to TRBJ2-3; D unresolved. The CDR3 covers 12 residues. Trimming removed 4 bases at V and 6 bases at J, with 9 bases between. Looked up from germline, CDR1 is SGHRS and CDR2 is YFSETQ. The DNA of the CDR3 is TGCGCCAGCAGCGTGGGCGGCGATACGCAGTATTTT. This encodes CASSVGGDTQYF.

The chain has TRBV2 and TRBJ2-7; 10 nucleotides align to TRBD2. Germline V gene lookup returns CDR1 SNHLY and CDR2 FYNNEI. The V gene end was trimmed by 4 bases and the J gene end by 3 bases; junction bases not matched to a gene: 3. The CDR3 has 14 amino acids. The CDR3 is CASSVASGGYEQYF. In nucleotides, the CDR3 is TGTGCCAGCAGTGTGGCTAGCGGGGGCTACGAGCAGTACTTC.

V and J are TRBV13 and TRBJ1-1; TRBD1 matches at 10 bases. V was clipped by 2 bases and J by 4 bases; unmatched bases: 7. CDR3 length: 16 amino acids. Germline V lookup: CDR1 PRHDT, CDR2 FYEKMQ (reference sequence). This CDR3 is CASSLSLGQGITEAFF. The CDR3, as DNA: TGTGCCAGCAGCTTATCATTGGGACAGGGGATCACTGAAGCTTTCTTT.

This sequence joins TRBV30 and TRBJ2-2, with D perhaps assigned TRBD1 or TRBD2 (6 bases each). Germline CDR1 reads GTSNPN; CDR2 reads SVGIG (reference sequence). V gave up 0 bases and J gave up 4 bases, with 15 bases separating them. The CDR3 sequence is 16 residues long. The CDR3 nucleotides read TGTGCCTGGAGTGTACTAGGGGGTAGCGGCACCGGGGAGCTGTTTTTT. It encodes CAWSVLGGSGTGELFF. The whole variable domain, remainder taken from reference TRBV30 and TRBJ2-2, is SQTIHQWPATLVQPVGSPLSLECTVEGTSNPNLYWYRQAAGRGLQLLFYSVGIGQISSEVPQNLSASRPQDRQFILSSKKLLLSDSGFYLCAWSVLGGSGTGELFFGEGSRLTVL.

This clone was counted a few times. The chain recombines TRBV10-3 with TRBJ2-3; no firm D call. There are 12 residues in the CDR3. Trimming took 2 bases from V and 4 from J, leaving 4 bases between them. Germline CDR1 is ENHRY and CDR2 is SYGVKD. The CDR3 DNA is TGTGCCATCAGTGAGAAGTCAGATACGCAGTATTTT. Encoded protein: CAISEKSDTQYF.

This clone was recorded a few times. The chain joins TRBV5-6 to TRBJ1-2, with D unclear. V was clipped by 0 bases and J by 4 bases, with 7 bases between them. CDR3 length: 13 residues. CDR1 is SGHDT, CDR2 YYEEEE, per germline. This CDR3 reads CASSLGQLYGYTF. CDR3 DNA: TGTGCCAGCAGCTTGGGGCAGCTCTATGGCTACACCTTC.

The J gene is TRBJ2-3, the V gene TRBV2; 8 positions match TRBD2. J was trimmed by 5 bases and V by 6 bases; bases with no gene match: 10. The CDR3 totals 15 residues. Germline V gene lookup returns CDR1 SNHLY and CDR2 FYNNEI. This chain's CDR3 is CASSLQAGAGDTQYF. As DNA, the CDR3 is TGTGCCAGCAGCCTCCAAGCGGGGGCTGGAGATACGCAGTATTTT.

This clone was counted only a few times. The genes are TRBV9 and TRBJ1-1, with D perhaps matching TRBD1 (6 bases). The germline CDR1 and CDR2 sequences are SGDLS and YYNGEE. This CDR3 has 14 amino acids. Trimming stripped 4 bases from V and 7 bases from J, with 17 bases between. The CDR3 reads CASSKGGNYYEAFF. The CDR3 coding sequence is TGTGCCAGCAGCAAGGGGGGAAACTATTATGAAGCTTTCTTT.

The CDR3 loop is CSVDPYRGNTEAFF. The CDR3 bases are TGCAGCGTTGATCCGTACAGGGGAAACACTGAAGCTTTCTTT. The genes are TRBV29-1 and TRBJ1-1, with TRBD1 matching 7 bases. The V and J ends lost 3 bases and 2 bases, in that order; junction bases with no gene match: 6. The CDR3 contains 14 residues. Germline CDR1 is SQVTM and CDR2 is ANQGSEA.

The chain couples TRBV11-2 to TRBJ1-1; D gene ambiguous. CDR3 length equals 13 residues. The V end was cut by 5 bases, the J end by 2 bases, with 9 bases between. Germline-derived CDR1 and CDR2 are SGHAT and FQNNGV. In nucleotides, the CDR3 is TGTGCCAGCAGCCCGGGCCATAACACTGAAGCTTTCTTT. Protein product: CASSPGHNTEAFF.

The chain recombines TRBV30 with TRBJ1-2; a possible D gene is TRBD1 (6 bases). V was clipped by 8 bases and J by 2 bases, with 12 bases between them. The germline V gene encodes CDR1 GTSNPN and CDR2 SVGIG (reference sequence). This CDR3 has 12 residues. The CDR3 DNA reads TGTGCCCGGACAGCAATGAACTATGGCTACACCTTC. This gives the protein CARTAMNYGYTF.

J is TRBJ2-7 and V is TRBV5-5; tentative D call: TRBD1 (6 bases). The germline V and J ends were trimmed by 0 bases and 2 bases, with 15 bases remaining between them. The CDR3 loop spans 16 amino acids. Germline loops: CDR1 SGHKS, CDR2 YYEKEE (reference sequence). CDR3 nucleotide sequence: TGTGCCAGCAGCTTGGACCTACAGGGTATTGCCTACGAGCAGTACTTC. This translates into CASSLDLQGIAYEQYF.